The 19 T cell receptor beta chains below all came from one sample that was sequenced in a study of blood T cell repertoires in COVID-19. Data came from immunoSEQ multiplex PCR; TCRdb stores just in-frame clones and leaves some out. Of under 200,000 clones in the sample, more than 85% were seen once. Sequenced input: peripheral blood. Receptors originate from a man aged 18 to 29 with acute or convalescent COVID-19.

Comments on this clone: This same CDR3 is encoded by further DNA sequences in the sample. The rearrangement links TRBV4-1 to TRBJ1-5; D is ambiguous. Germline CDR1 is MGHRA and CDR2 is YSYEKL. V was pared by 0 bases and J by 3 bases, with 3 bases between. The length of the CDR3 is 13 residues. The CDR3 bases are TGCGCCAGCAGCCAAGATCTCAATCAGCCCCAGCATTTT. It specifies CASSQDLNQPQHF.

The chain joins TRBV9 to TRBJ1-1; 9 bases match TRBD1. Germline CDR1 reads SGDLS; CDR2 reads YYNGEE. Unmatched junction bases numbered 4, after V lost 3 bases and J lost 1 base. The CDR3 covers 15 residues. DNA of the CDR3: TGTGCCAGCAGCGACCGGACAGGGGAGAACACTGAAGCTTTCTTT. Residues: CASSDRTGENTEAFF.

The V call is TRBV3-1 (or the pseudogene TRBV3-2), the J call TRBJ2-5; no firm D call. CDR3 length equals 11 residues. Germline V lookup: CDR1 LGHDT, CDR2 YNNKEL (reference sequence). Trimming removed 1 base from V and 13 bases from J, with 10 bases in between. The CDR3 DNA is TGTGCCAGCAGCCAAGTAGACTCGCTGTACTTC. This sequence encodes CASSQVDSLYF.

The chain joins TRBV11-2 to TRBJ2-7, with a tentative D call TRBD2 (6 bases). Trimming stripped 6 bases from V and 3 bases from J, with 24 bases between. Germline V CDR1 and CDR2: SGHAT, FQNNGV. The CDR3 has 17 amino acids. CDR3 sequence (DNA): TGTGCCAGCAGTTCCCGAGCCCGCGGCAGGACTAACTACGAGCAGTACTTC. It encodes CASSSRARGRTNYEQYF.

The chain couples TRBV6-5 to TRBJ2-3, with 7 bases aligning to TRBD1. CDR3 length: 13 amino acids. The V segment lost 5 bases and the J segment 5 bases; nucleotides outside the gene matches: 4. The germline gives CDR1 MNHEY, CDR2 SVGAGI. CDR3 sequence: CASSKTGVDTQYF. Written as DNA, the CDR3 is TGTGCCAGCAGTAAAACAGGGGTAGATACGCAGTATTTT.

This clone was detected a few times. The chain carries TRBV7-9 and TRBJ1-5; TRBD1 might be the D (6 bases). V lost 0 bases and J lost 4, with 16 bases in between. CDR3 length equals 17 residues. CDR1 is SEHNR and CDR2 is FQNEAQ in the germline V gene (reference sequence). For the CDR3, the DNA is TGTGCCAGCAGCTTAGCGATAAGTGGGACAAGAAATCAGCCCCAGCATTTT. It translates to CASSLAISGTRNQPQHF.

The CDR3, as DNA: TGTGCCAGCAGCTTATATGGTTCGGACACTGAAGCTTTCTTT. Protein product: CASSLYGSDTEAFF. The chain joins TRBV7-9 to TRBJ1-1; D is ambiguous. Trimming removed 2 bases from V and 3 bases from J, with 10 bases in between. Germline lookup yields CDR1 SEHNR and CDR2 FQNEAQ (reference sequence). This CDR3 is built from 14 residues.

V and J are TRBV4-1 and TRBJ1-2, with a weak D call TRBD1 (6 bases). Per germline, CDR1 MGHRA and CDR2 YSYEKL. CDR3 length: 13 amino acids. V lost 2 bases and J 7 bases, leaving 11 bases between the germline ends. CDR3 sequence: CASSQIRGGGYTF. In DNA form, the CDR3 reads TGCGCCAGCAGCCAAATAAGAGGGGGTGGCTACACCTTC.

This sequence joins TRBV7-9 and TRBJ2-7; the D is unclear. V was trimmed by 1 base and J by 4 bases, leaving 5 bases between them. Germline CDR1 SEHNR, CDR2 FQNEAQ (reference sequence). The CDR3 covers 12 residues. CDR3 in amino acids: CASSLVVYEQYF. CDR3 DNA sequence: TGTGCCAGCAGCTTAGTCGTTTACGAGCAGTACTTC. Supplemented by reference TRBV7-9 and TRBJ2-7, the full variable domain reads DTGVSQNPRHKITKRGQNVTFRCDPISEHNRLYWYRQTLGQGPEFLTYFQNEAQLEKSRLLSDRFSAERPKGSFSTLEIQRTEQGDSAMYLCASSLVVYEQYFGPGTRLTVT.

This chain links TRBV4-1 with TRBJ2-3; 11 nucleotides match TRBD2. The length of the CDR3 is 15 residues. Germline V gene lookup returns CDR1 MGHRA and CDR2 YSYEKL. J gave up 8 bases and V 4 bases, and 8 bases lay outside the gene matches. Here the CDR3 DNA reads TGCGCCAGCAGCCCACTAGCGGGGGATGGAGGTACGCAGTATTTT. This gives the protein CASSPLAGDGGTQYF.

The genes are TRBV12-5 and TRBJ2-5, with TRBD1 as a possible D gene (6 bases). V was cut by 4 bases and J by 1 base, with 13 bases left in between. Germline V gene data show CDR1 as LGHNT and CDR2 as FRNRAP. The CDR3 is 15 residues long. CDR3 bases: TGTGCTAGTGGTTGGGGGCTCCAGATCCAAGAGACCCAGTACTTC. Translating gives CASGWGLQIQETQYF.

As for this clone: The sample holds other DNA sequences that translate to the same CDR3. The chain uses TRBV4-1 and TRBJ1-5; possibly TRBD1 for D (6 bases). V lost 6 bases, J lost 5 bases, and 14 bases lay in between. The CDR3 spans 14 residues. CDR1 and CDR2 from the germline V gene are MGHRA and YSYEKL. The CDR3 region is CASSLRDTDQPQHF. The CDR3 bases are TGCGCCAGCAGTCTCCGGGACACAGATCAGCCCCAGCATTTT.

The chain joins TRBV7-9 to TRBJ1-1; weak D call: TRBD1 (5 bases). The CDR3 is 15 residues long. The V end was cut by 3 bases, the J end by 2 bases, with 13 bases between. Germline CDR1 is SEHNR and CDR2 is FQNEAQ (reference sequence). CDR3 sequence: CASSFSGQRNTEAFF. CDR3 bases: TGTGCCAGCAGCTTCTCCGGACAAAGAAACACTGAAGCTTTCTTT.

The CDR3 is CASSKKGGSITDTQYF. The DNA of the CDR3 is TGTGCCAGCAGCAAAAAGGGGGGGAGTATTACAGATACGCAGTATTTT. The J gene is TRBJ2-3, the V gene TRBV21-1; TRBD2 reflects the table's D call only, with no check against the DNA. TRBV21-1 counts as a pseudogene. The CDR3 is 16 residues long.

The chain has TRBV28 and TRBJ2-3, with a weak D call TRBD1 (6 bases). Trimming stripped 4 bases from V and 0 bases from J, with 11 bases between. CDR3 length: 15 amino acids. Germline V lookup: CDR1 MDHEN, CDR2 SYDVKM. The CDR3 sequence is CASSSSGDSTDTQYF. The CDR3 bases are TGTGCCAGCAGTTCCTCAGGGGACAGCACAGATACGCAGTATTTT.

This sequence joins TRBV27 and TRBJ1-4; 10 positions agree with TRBD1. V lost 7 bases and J lost 3; bases outside the gene matches: 2. The CDR3 sequence is 14 residues long. From germline, CDR1 is MNHEY and CDR2 SMNVEV (reference sequence). CDR3 sequence (DNA): TGTGCCAGCATGGACAGGGGGGCTAATGAAAAACTGTTTTTT. Its protein is CASMDRGANEKLFF.

V and J are TRBV12-1 and TRBJ1-4; the D call TRBD1 from the table was never checked on the DNA. TRBV12-1 is flagged as a pseudogene. The CDR3 runs to 18 residues. This CDR3 reads CASSGSFPVRGPRLGSFF. In DNA form, the CDR3 reads TGTGCCAGCAGCGGCTCTTTTCCCGTAAGGGGGCCTAGATTGGGGAGTTTTTTT.

V is TRBV7-9 and J is TRBJ2-7; no clear D gene. The CDR3 runs to 13 residues. V was clipped by 1 base and J by 2 bases, with 6 bases between them. Germline values: CDR1 SEHNR, CDR2 FQNEAQ (reference sequence). The CDR3 protein is CASSLESAYEQYV. CDR3 in DNA: TGTGCCAGCAGCTTAGAGTCAGCCTACGAGCAGTACGTC.

This chain joins TRBV12-3 or TRBV12-4 and TRBJ1-5; D uncertain. The CDR3 sequence is 12 residues long. Trimming removed 3 bases from V and 9 bases from J, with 9 bases in between. CDR3 protein: CASSLRIAPQHF. The CDR3, as DNA: TGTGCCAGCAGTTTGCGGATAGCGCCCCAGCATTTT.